Below are 14 T cell receptor beta chains sequenced from a single sample in a study of T cell responses to AZD1222 COVID-19 vaccine. TCRdb's table, derived via immunoSEQ multiplex PCR, lists solely in-frame clones and lacks some. The sample lists tens of thousands of clones, around nine tenths occurring once. The sample consisted of peripheral blood, taken on day 0 of AZD1222 vaccination. The receptors derive from an adult in good health.

This chain joins TRBV30 and TRBJ2-1; maybe TRBD2 (5 bases). CDR1 GTSNPN and CDR2 SVGIG come from the germline V gene (reference sequence). Trimming took 0 bases from V and 6 from J, leaving 9 bases between them. The CDR3 has 13 amino acids. CDR3 bases: TGTGCCTGGAGTGTAACCGGGGTCAATGAGCAGTTCTTC. It codes for CAWSVTGVNEQFF. The complete variable domain, with remaining parts taken from reference TRBV30 and TRBJ2-1, reads SQTIHQWPATLVQPVGSPLSLECTVEGTSNPNLYWYRQAAGRGLQLLFYSVGIGQISSEVPQNLSASRPQDRQFILSSKKLLLSDSGFYLCAWSVTGVNEQFFGPGTRLTVL.

The chain recombines TRBV19 with TRBJ2-5; 9 bases match TRBD2. Germline V gives CDR1 LNHDA, CDR2 SQIVND (reference sequence). The CDR3 consists of 14 residues. V was pared by 6 bases and J by 4 bases, with 6 bases of the junction left unmatched. The CDR3 bases are TGTGCCAGTAGGTCGGCGGGAGGGCCAGAGACCCAGTACTTC. Residues: CASRSAGGPETQYF.

J is TRBJ2-7 and V is TRBV18; a possible D gene is TRBD1 (5 bases). With 4 bases removed from V and 1 base from J, the gap between germline ends came to 5 bases. The germline CDR1 and CDR2 sequences are KGHSH and LQKENI. The CDR3 covers 12 residues. The CDR3: CASSQGSYEQYF. CDR3 bases: TGTGCCAGCTCACAGGGGTCCTACGAGCAGTACTTC.

The chain joins TRBV6-2 or TRBV6-3 to TRBJ2-2, with TRBD1 identical over 7 bases. The J segment lost 6 bases and the V segment lost 4 bases, leaving 2 bases of the junction unmatched. The germline V gene encodes CDR1 MNHEY and CDR2 SVGEGT. The CDR3 length is 13 residues. Here the CDR3 reads CASSFTGAGELFF. The CDR3, as DNA: TGTGCCAGCAGTTTCACAGGGGCCGGGGAGCTGTTTTTT.

This chain links TRBV27 with TRBJ1-1; the D gene is possibly TRBD1 (5 bases). There are 13 residues in the CDR3. The germline gives CDR1 MNHEY, CDR2 SMNVEV (reference sequence). Between the trimmed V and J ends, which lost 4 bases and 1 base, there was a span of 7 bases. The CDR3 DNA reads as TGTGCCAGCAGTTACCAGGGGAACACTGAAGCTTTCTTT. Its protein product is CASSYQGNTEAFF.

This sequence joins TRBV5-1 and TRBJ1-2; D gene unclear. Between the trimmed V and J ends, which lost 0 bases and 4 bases, there was a span of 7 bases. The CDR3 is 13 amino acids. CDR1 SGHRS and CDR2 YFSETQ come from the germline V gene. CDR3 protein: CASSLEGIYGYTF. For the CDR3, the DNA is TGCGCCAGCAGCTTGGAGGGTATCTATGGCTACACCTTC.

The chain couples TRBV11-1 to TRBJ2-1; maybe TRBD2 (6 bases). The CDR3 is 14 amino acids. CDR1 and CDR2 from the germline V gene are SGHAT and FQDESV (reference sequence). V gave up 1 base and J gave up 10 bases, with 14 bases separating them. As DNA, the CDR3 is TGTGCCAGCAGCTTAGGTCAGGGAGGTGGGGAGCAGTTCTTC. It is translated as CASSLGQGGGEQFF. Using reference TRBV11-1 and TRBJ2-1 for the parts outside the CDR3, the full variable domain is EAEVAQSPRYKITEKSQAVAFWCDPISGHATLYWYRQILGQGPELLVQFQDESVVDDSQLPKDRFSAERLKGVDSTLKIQPAELGDSAMYLCASSLGQGGGEQFFGPGTRLTVL.

This chain connects TRBV5-1 to TRBJ2-3, with 9 positions matching TRBD2. The germline V gene encodes CDR1 SGHRS and CDR2 YFSETQ. The length of the CDR3 is 16 residues. V dropped 0 bases and J dropped 5; count of bases not matched to a gene: 7. The CDR3 sequence is CASSLAGRGGQDTQYF. The CDR3 nucleotides read TGCGCCAGCAGCTTGGCAGGGCGGGGGGGCCAAGATACGCAGTATTTT.

The rearrangement uses TRBV7-4 and TRBJ2-7; TRBD1 or TRBD2 may be the D gene (6 bases each). CDR3 length: 19 amino acids. CDR1 and CDR2 (germline): SGHVT, SQSDAQ. V lost 0 bases and J lost 3, with 24 bases in between. The CDR3 DNA reads TGTGCCAGCAGCTTAGCCCACATTGTTTGGCGGGACATTGGCTACGAGCAGTACTTC. Its protein product is CASSLAHIVWRDIGYEQYF. The full variable domain, with the rest looked up from reference TRBV7-4 and TRBJ2-7, is GAGVSQSPRYKVAKRGRDVALRCDSISGHVTLYWYRQTLGQGSEVLTYSQSDAQRDKSGRPSGRFSAERPERSVSTLKIQRTEQGDSAVYLCASSLAHIVWRDIGYEQYFGPGTRLTVT.

The chain couples TRBV6-1 to TRBJ2-3; D is possibly TRBD1 (5 bases). Per germline, CDR1 MNHNS and CDR2 SASEGT. The length of the CDR3 is 17 residues. With 1 base removed from V and 2 bases from J, the gap between germline ends came to 16 bases. The CDR3 region is CASSEGAGSLITDTQYF. The CDR3, as DNA: TGTGCCAGCAGTGAAGGGGCAGGGTCATTGATCACAGATACGCAGTATTTT.

This clone was picked up one time. The DNA of the CDR3 is TGTGCCAGCAGTGAAGCGGGAGCTACAGATACGCAGTATTTT. Translation: CASSEAGATDTQYF. The gene calls are TRBV6-4 and TRBJ2-3; 8 nucleotides match TRBD2. V lost 3 bases and J lost 3; bases outside the gene matches: 2. The CDR3 length is 14 residues. CDR1 is MRHNA and CDR2 is SNTAGT in the germline V gene.

The rearrangement joins TRBV7-6 to TRBJ2-1, with 9 bases matching TRBD2. Per germline, CDR1 SGHVS and CDR2 FNYEAQ. After removal of 4 bases from V and 9 bases from J, the junction contained 10 bases not matched to a gene. The CDR3 has 15 residues. The CDR3 nucleotides are TGTGCCAGCAGCTCAATAGCGGGAGCGGCCGTTGAGCAGTTCTTC. This encodes CASSSIAGAAVEQFF.

This chain uses TRBV5-1 with TRBJ2-7, with 16 bases identical to TRBD2. CDR1 and CDR2 (germline): SGHRS, YFSETQ. The trim removed 4 bases at V and 6 bases at J, leaving 10 bases unmatched. The CDR3 is 17 residues long. CDR3 region: CASSKGLAGGSAREQYF. The CDR3 DNA reads TGCGCCAGCAGCAAGGGACTAGCGGGAGGGTCTGCTCGCGAGCAGTACTTC.

The CDR3 sequence: CASSVLGGSQLQETQYF. The CDR3 DNA follows: TGTGCCAGCAGCGTGCTCGGAGGGAGTCAACTGCAAGAGACCCAGTACTTC. V usage is TRBV9 and J usage is TRBJ2-5; D might be TRBD2 (6 bases). The germline CDR1 and CDR2 sequences are SGDLS and YYNGEE. V was shortened by 2 bases and J by 2 bases, with 19 bases between the two germline ends. CDR3 length: 17 residues.